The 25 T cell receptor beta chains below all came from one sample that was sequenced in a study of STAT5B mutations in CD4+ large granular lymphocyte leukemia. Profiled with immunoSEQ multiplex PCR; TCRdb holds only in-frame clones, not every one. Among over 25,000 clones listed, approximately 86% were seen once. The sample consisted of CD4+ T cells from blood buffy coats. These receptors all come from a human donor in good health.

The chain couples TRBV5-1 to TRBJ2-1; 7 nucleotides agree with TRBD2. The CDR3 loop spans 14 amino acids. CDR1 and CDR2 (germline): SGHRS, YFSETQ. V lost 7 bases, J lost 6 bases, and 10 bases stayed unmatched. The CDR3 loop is CASQSQRDLNEQFF. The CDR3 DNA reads TGCGCCAGCCAATCCCAGCGGGACCTCAATGAGCAGTTCTTC.

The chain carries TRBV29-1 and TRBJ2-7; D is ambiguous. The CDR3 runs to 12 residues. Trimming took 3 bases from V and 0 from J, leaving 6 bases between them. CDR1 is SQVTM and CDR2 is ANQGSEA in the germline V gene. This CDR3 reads CSVDGGSYEQYF. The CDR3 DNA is TGCAGCGTTGATGGCGGCTCCTACGAGCAGTACTTC.

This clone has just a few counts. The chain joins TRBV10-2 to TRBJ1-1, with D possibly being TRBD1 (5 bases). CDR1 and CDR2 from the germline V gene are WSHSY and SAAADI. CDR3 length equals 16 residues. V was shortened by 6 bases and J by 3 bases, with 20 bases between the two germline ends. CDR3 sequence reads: CASSEPFLGAHTEAFF. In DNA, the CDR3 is TGCGCCAGCAGCGAACCGTTCCTCGGGGCCCACACTGAAGCTTTCTTT.

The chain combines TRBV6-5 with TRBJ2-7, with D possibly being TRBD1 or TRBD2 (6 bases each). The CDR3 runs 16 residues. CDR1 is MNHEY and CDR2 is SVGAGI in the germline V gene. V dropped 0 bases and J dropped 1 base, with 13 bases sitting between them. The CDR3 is CASSYSTGGQSYEQYF. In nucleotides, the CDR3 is TGTGCCAGCAGTTACTCCACCGGGGGACAATCCTACGAGCAGTACTTC.

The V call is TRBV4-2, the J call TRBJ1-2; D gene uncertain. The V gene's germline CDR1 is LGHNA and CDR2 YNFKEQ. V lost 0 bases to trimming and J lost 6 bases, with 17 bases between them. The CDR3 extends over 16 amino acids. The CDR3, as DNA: TGTGCCAGCAGCCAAGATATAACAGTGGGGAGAAATGGCTACACCTTC. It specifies CASSQDITVGRNGYTF.

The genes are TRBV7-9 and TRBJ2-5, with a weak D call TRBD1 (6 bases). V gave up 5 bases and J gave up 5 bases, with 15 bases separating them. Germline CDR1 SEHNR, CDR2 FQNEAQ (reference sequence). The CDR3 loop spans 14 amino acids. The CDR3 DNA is TGTGCCAGCAGCCTACAGGGAAGAGGGGAGACCCAGTACTTC. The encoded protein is CASSLQGRGETQYF.

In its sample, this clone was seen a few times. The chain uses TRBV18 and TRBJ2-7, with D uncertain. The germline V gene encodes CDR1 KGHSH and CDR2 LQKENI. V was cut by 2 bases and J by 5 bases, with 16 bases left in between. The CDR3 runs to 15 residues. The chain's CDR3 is CASSPGFGRLDEQYF. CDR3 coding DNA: TGTGCCAGCTCACCAGGATTCGGTCGGTTGGACGAGCAGTACTTC.

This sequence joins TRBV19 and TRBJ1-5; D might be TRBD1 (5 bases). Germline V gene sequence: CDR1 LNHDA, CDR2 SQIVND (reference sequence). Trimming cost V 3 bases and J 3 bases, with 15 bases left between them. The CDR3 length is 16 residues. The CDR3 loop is CASSIIGRGFNQPQHF. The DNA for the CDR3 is TGTGCCAGTAGTATTATTGGCCGGGGCTTCAATCAGCCCCAGCATTTT.

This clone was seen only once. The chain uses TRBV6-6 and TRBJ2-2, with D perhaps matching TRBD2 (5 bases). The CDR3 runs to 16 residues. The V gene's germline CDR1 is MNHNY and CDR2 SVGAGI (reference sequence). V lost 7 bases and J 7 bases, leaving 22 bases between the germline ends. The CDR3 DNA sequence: TGTGCCAGCACTTTACCGACCGGAGGAGGACTCGGGGAGCTGTTTTTT. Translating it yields CASTLPTGGGLGELFF.

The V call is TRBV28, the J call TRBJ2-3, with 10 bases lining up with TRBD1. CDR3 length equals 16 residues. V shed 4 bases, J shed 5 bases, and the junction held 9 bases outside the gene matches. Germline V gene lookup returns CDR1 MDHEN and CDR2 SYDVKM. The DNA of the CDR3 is TGTGCCAGCAGTTCCAACCCGGGACAGGGGTTAGATACGCAGTATTTT. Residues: CASSSNPGQGLDTQYF.

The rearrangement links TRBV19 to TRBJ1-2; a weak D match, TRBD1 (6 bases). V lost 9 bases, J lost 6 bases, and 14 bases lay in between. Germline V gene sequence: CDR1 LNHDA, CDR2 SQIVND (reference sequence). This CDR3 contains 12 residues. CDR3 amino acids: CASYRELDGYTF. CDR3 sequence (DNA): TGTGCCAGCTACAGGGAATTGGATGGCTACACCTTC.

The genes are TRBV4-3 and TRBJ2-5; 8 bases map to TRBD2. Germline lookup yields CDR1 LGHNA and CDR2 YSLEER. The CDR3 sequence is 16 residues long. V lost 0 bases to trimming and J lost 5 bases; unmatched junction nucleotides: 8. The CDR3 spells CASSQEGSGGGETQYF. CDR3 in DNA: TGCGCCAGCAGCCAAGAGGGAAGCGGGGGTGGGGAGACCCAGTACTTC.

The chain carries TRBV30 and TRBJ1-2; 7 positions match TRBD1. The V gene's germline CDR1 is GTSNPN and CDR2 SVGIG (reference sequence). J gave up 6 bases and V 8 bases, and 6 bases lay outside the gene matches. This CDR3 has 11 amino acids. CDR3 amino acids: CATGVENGYTF. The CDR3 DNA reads TGTGCCACAGGGGTGGAGAATGGCTACACCTTC.

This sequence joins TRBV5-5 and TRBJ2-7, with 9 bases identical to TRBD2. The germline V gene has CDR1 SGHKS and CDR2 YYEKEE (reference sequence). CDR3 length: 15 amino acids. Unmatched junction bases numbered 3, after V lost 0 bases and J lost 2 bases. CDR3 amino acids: CASSLVIAGAYEQYF. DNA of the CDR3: TGTGCCAGCAGCTTGGTGATAGCGGGAGCCTACGAGCAGTACTTC.

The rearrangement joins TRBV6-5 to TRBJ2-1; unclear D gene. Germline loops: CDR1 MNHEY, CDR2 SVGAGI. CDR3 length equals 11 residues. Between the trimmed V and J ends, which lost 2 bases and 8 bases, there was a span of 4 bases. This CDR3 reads CASSYVDEQFF. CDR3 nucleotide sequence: TGTGCCAGCAGTTACGTGGATGAGCAGTTCTTC.

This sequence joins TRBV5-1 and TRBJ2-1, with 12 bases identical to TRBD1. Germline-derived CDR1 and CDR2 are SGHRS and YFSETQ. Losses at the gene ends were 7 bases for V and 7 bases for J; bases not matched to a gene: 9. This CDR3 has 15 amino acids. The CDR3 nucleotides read TGCGCCAGCGGATTTCCGGGACAGGGGGCAAATGAGCAGTTCTTC. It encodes CASGFPGQGANEQFF.

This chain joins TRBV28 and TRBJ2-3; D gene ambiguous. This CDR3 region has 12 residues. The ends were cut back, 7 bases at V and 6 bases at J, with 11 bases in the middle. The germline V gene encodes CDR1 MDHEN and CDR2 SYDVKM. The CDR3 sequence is CASTLLGDTQYF. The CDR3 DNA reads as TGTGCCAGCACTCTCCTGGGGGATACGCAGTATTTT.

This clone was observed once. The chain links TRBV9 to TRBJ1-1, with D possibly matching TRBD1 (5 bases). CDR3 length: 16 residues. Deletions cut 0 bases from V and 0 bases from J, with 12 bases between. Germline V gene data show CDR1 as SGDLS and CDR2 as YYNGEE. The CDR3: CASSVAGGVMNTEAFF. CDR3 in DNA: TGTGCCAGCAGCGTAGCCGGGGGGGTAATGAACACTGAAGCTTTCTTT.

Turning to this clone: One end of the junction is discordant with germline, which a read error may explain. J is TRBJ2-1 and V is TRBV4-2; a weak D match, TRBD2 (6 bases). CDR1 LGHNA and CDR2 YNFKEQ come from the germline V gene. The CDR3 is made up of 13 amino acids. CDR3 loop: CASSQAGLVKQFF. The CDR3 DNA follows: TGTGCCAGCAGTCAAGCGGGTCTTGTTAAGCAGTTCTTC.

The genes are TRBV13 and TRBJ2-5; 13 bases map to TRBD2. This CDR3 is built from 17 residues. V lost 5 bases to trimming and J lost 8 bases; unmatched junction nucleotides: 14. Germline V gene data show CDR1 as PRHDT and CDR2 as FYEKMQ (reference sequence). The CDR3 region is CASSTPPLAGGALTQYF. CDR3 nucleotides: TGTGCCAGCAGCACACCCCCACTAGCGGGAGGGGCCTTAACCCAGTACTTC.

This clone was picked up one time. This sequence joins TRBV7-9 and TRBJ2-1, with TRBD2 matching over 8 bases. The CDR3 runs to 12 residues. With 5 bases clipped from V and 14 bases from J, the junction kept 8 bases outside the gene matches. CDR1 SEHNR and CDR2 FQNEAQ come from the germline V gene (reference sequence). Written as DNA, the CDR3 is TGTGCCAGCAGCCAGGTGAGCGGGGGCAAGTTCTTC. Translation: CASSQVSGGKFF.

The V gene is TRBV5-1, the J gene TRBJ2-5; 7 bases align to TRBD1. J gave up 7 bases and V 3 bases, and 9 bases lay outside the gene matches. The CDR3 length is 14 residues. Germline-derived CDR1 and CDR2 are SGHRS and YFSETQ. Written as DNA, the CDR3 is TGCGCCAGCAGCTCGGAACAGGGGCAATGGACCCAGTACTTC. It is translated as CASSSEQGQWTQYF.

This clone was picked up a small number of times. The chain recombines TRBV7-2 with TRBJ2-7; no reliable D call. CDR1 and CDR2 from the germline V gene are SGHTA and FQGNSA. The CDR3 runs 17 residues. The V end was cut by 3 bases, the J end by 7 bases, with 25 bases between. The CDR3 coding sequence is TGTGCCAGCAGCTTGCTTTTCACACCGGACGGTGGTCTTGAGCAGTACTTC. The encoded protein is CASSLLFTPDGGLEQYF.

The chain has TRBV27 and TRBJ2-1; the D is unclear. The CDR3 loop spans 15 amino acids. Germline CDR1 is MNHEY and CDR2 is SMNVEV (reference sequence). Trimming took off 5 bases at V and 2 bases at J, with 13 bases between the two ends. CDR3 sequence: CASSTPGGPYNEQFF. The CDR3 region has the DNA TGTGCCAGCAGTACCCCGGGTGGGCCCTACAATGAGCAGTTCTTC.

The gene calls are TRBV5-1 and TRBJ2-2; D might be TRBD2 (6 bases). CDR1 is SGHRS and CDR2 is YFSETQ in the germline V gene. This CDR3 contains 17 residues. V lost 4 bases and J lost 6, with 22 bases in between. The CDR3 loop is CASSPGGGGTFPGELFF. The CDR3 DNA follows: TGCGCCAGCAGCCCCGGAGGAGGCGGGACCTTCCCCGGGGAGCTGTTTTTT.